Following are 22 T cell receptor beta chains from one sample sequenced in a study of cytomegalovirus exposure and HLA in healthy donors. Primers for the PCR totalled 60 Vbeta and 13 Jbeta. Clones were read by immunoSEQ multiplex PCR, and TCRdb kept only the in-frame ones, dropping some. The repertoire has roughly 98,000 clones, about 81% of them found once; the top ten carry about 1.5%. Sequencing was carried out using PBMCs. These receptors came from a man aged 40-55 years in good health and CMV-seronegative.

The chain is built from TRBV6-1 and TRBJ1-2, with D tentatively TRBD1 (6 bases). The CDR3 is 13 amino acids. V was shortened by 7 bases and J by 3 bases, with 12 bases between the two germline ends. Germline lookup yields CDR1 MNHNS and CDR2 SASEGT. The CDR3 spells CASTRGRDYGYTF. The CDR3 DNA reads TGTGCCAGCACGAGGGGGAGGGACTATGGCTACACCTTC.

This chain uses TRBV4-2 with TRBJ2-1; D perhaps matches TRBD2 (7 bases). The CDR3 extends over 16 amino acids. The germline V gene encodes CDR1 LGHNA and CDR2 YNFKEQ. The V end lost 0 bases, the J end lost 7 bases, and 16 bases lay between the germline ends. The CDR3, as DNA: TGTGCCAGCAGCCAAGAAAGAGGGGGGGCAAGGAATGAGCAGTTCTTC. Its protein is CASSQERGGARNEQFF.

The chain combines TRBV6-6 with TRBJ2-7; the match to TRBD1 covers 9 bases. The CDR3 covers 14 residues. Germline V gives CDR1 MNHNY, CDR2 SVGAGI (reference sequence). V shed 4 bases and J 2 bases; nucleotides not matched to a gene: 3. CDR3 protein: CASSSRTGAYEQYF. In DNA, the CDR3 is TGTGCCAGCAGTTCCAGGACAGGGGCCTACGAGCAGTACTTC.

This clone is a singleton in its sample. The chain has TRBV5-1 and TRBJ2-2; 10 positions agree with TRBD2. Looked up from germline, CDR1 is SGHRS and CDR2 is YFSETQ. Trimming at V came to 4 bases and at J to 5 bases, leaving 8 bases not matched to a gene. CDR3 length: 16 amino acids. CDR3 region: CASSRLAGPGTGELFF. In nucleotides, the CDR3 is TGCGCCAGCAGCAGACTAGCGGGTCCCGGGACCGGGGAGCTGTTTTTT.

The V call is TRBV5-5, the J call TRBJ2-1; D perhaps matches TRBD1 (5 bases). Trimming left V 4 bases short and J 2 bases short, with 13 bases between. Germline V lookup: CDR1 SGHKS, CDR2 YYEKEE (reference sequence). CDR3 size: 15 residues. The CDR3 region is CASSRQGGPYNEQFF. DNA of the CDR3: TGTGCCAGCAGCCGTCAGGGTGGCCCCTACAATGAGCAGTTCTTC.

The chain carries TRBV7-8 and TRBJ1-2; TRBD1 matches 9 bases. V was clipped by 5 bases and J by 7 bases; unmatched bases: 11. The length of the CDR3 is 15 residues. The germline V gene encodes CDR1 SGHVS and CDR2 FQNEAQ. DNA of the CDR3: TGTGCCAGCAGCCACAGCGACAGGGGGTTGAGTGGCTACACCTTC. This gives the protein CASSHSDRGLSGYTF.

The chain joins TRBV10-3 to TRBJ1-4; TRBD1 agrees at 9 bases. Germline CDR1 ENHRY, CDR2 SYGVKD. The V segment lost 5 bases and the J segment 4 bases; nucleotides outside the gene matches: 17. The CDR3 spans 19 residues. The DNA for the CDR3 is TGTGCCATCAGTAGAACCCCCGGGACAGGGATGGGCCATAATGAAAAACTGTTTTTT. Translated, it gives CAISRTPGTGMGHNEKLFF.

V gene TRBV19 combines with J gene TRBJ2-5; 11 bases are a match to TRBD1. The V gene end was trimmed by 3 bases and the J gene end by 5 bases; junction bases not matched to a gene: 8. Germline CDR1 LNHDA, CDR2 SQIVND (reference sequence). This CDR3 has 16 residues. In nucleotides, the CDR3 is TGTGCCAGTAGTATCCCCGGACAGGGGGCTTGGGAGACCCAGTACTTC. It is translated as CASSIPGQGAWETQYF.

The genes are TRBV27 and TRBJ2-1, with 12 bases fitting TRBD2. Looked up from germline, CDR1 is MNHEY and CDR2 is SMNVEV (reference sequence). V was pared by 7 bases and J by 7 bases, with 8 bases of the junction left unmatched. This CDR3 region has 15 residues. The CDR3 nucleotides read TGTGCCAGCAAGAACCTAGCGGGGGGGCTGAATGAGCAGTTCTTC. As protein: CASKNLAGGLNEQFF.

The V and J genes are TRBV7-9 and TRBJ1-1; TRBD1 matches 7 bases. V trimming: 6 bases; J trimming: 4 bases; junction bases outside the gene matches: 2. Germline V gene sequence: CDR1 SEHNR, CDR2 FQNEAQ (reference sequence). The CDR3 is 12 residues long. The CDR3 here is CASSTGATEAFF. The CDR3 region has the DNA TGTGCCAGCAGTACAGGGGCCACTGAAGCTTTCTTT. Together with reference TRBV7-9 and TRBJ1-1, the CDR3 gives the full variable domain: DTGVSQNPRHKITKRGQNVTFRCDPISEHNRLYWYRQTLGQGPEFLTYFQNEAQLEKSRLLSDRFSAERPKGSFSTLEIQRTEQGDSAMYLCASSTGATEAFFGQGTRLTVV.

The rearrangement links TRBV19 to TRBJ1-1; D not certain. The length of the CDR3 is 13 residues. V was shortened by 6 bases and J by 1 base, with 9 bases between the two germline ends. Germline loops: CDR1 LNHDA, CDR2 SQIVND (reference sequence). The DNA for the CDR3 is TGTGCCAGTAGCCCTTTTAGGAACACTGAAGCTTTCTTT. Translation gives CASSPFRNTEAFF.

This rearrangement joins TRBV7-9 to TRBJ2-3; maybe TRBD1 (5 bases). This CDR3 contains 12 residues. V shed 6 bases and J shed 6 bases, with 10 bases lying between them. The germline gives CDR1 SEHNR, CDR2 FQNEAQ (reference sequence). This chain's CDR3 is CASSSTVDTQYF. The CDR3 region has the DNA TGTGCCAGCAGTTCGACAGTGGATACGCAGTATTTT. Using reference TRBV7-9 and TRBJ2-3 for the parts outside the CDR3, the full variable domain is DTGVSQNPRHKITKRGQNVTFRCDPISEHNRLYWYRQTLGQGPEFLTYFQNEAQLEKSRLLSDRFSAERPKGSFSTLEIQRTEQGDSAMYLCASSSTVDTQYFGPGTRLTVL.

The chain combines TRBV27 with TRBJ2-1; 11 bases agree with TRBD1. The CDR3 totals 14 residues. CDR1 MNHEY and CDR2 SMNVEV come from the germline V gene (reference sequence). V was pared by 3 bases and J by 10 bases, with 5 bases of the junction left unmatched. In nucleotides, the CDR3 is TGTGCCAGCAGTTTTGGACAGGGGGCACGGGAGCAGTTCTTC. Protein sequence: CASSFGQGAREQFF.

The rearrangement joins TRBV4-1 to TRBJ2-1; a possible D gene is TRBD1 (5 bases). The germline CDR1 and CDR2 sequences are MGHRA and YSYEKL. The CDR3 loop spans 16 amino acids. Trimming removed 4 bases from V and 1 base from J, with 14 bases in between. The CDR3 here is CASSPYPQGSYNEQFF. Written as DNA, the CDR3 is TGCGCCAGCAGCCCTTACCCCCAGGGTTCCTACAATGAGCAGTTCTTC.

The chain links TRBV7-9 to TRBJ1-4; D remains unclear. This CDR3 has 16 amino acids. V dropped 6 bases and J dropped 6 bases, with 20 bases sitting between them. The V gene's germline CDR1 is SEHNR and CDR2 FQNEAQ (reference sequence). CDR3 DNA: TGTGCCAGCAGACCTGGGAGCCCGGGGTCCGATGAAAAACTGTTTTTT. The encoded protein is CASRPGSPGSDEKLFF.

This chain uses TRBV4-3 with TRBJ1-5; 9 bases align to TRBD1. The CDR3 extends over 15 amino acids. V trimming: 0 bases; J trimming: 7 bases; junction bases outside the gene matches: 4. Germline lookup yields CDR1 LGHNA and CDR2 YSLEER. The CDR3 bases are TGCGCCAGCAGCCAAGAGGACAGGGGTTTGCAGCCCCAGCATTTT. The encoded protein is CASSQEDRGLQPQHF.

In its sample, this clone was seen once. The V call is TRBV7-6, the J call TRBJ1-1; TRBD1 agrees at 10 bases. Per germline, CDR1 SGHVS and CDR2 FNYEAQ. V trimming: 5 bases; J trimming: 5 bases; junction bases outside the gene matches: 11. This CDR3 has 16 residues. CDR3 sequence reads: CASSQGTGDEKTEAFF. In DNA form, the CDR3 reads TGTGCCAGCAGCCAAGGGACAGGGGATGAGAAGACTGAAGCTTTCTTT.

This chain joins TRBV27 and TRBJ2-5, with D unclear. This CDR3 has 14 residues. Per germline, CDR1 MNHEY and CDR2 SMNVEV (reference sequence). The ends were cut back, 2 bases at V and 0 bases at J, with 7 bases in the middle. The CDR3 DNA sequence: TGTGCCAGCAGTTTAGTCTCAGACCAAGAGACCCAGTACTTC. It yields the protein CASSLVSDQETQYF.

The chain carries TRBV9 and TRBJ1-2, with 7 bases matching TRBD1. Unmatched junction bases numbered 3, after V lost 0 bases and J lost 7 bases. The CDR3 has 13 amino acids. Germline-derived CDR1 and CDR2 are SGDLS and YYNGEE. The CDR3 DNA sequence: TGTGCCAGCAGCGTAGGACAGGGTCTTGGCTACACCTTC. This gives the protein CASSVGQGLGYTF.

The gene calls are TRBV5-1 and TRBJ2-2; D may be TRBD2 (6 bases). The CDR3 extends over 14 amino acids. V gave up 2 bases and J gave up 6 bases, with 11 bases separating them. The germline gives CDR1 SGHRS, CDR2 YFSETQ. Here the CDR3 reads CASSLRSGAGELFF. Here the CDR3 DNA reads TGCGCCAGCAGCTTAAGATCGGGGGCCGGGGAGCTGTTTTTT.

This chain joins TRBV9 and TRBJ1-6; D is possibly TRBD1 (5 bases). V gave up 4 bases and J gave up 9 bases, with 17 bases separating them. CDR3 length: 15 amino acids. Germline CDR1 and CDR2: SGDLS and YYNGEE. CDR3 bases: TGTGCCAGCAGCCCGATGAGGCAGGGTGGTTCACCCCTCCACTTT. Its protein is CASSPMRQGGSPLHF. The full variable domain, in which reference TRBV9 and TRBJ1-6 provide the parts outside the CDR3, is DSGVTQTPKHLITATGQRVTLRCSPRSGDLSVYWYQQSLDQGLQFLIQYYNGEERAKGNILERFSAQQFPDLHSELNLSSLELGDSALYFCASSPMRQGGSPLHFGNGTRLTVT.

V gene TRBV10-3 combines with J gene TRBJ1-1; 11 bases agree with TRBD1. The CDR3 is made up of 14 amino acids. Per the germline V gene, CDR1 is ENHRY and CDR2 is SYGVKD. J was trimmed by 5 bases and V by 6 bases; bases with no gene match: 5. The DNA of the CDR3 is TGTGCCATCAGAATGGGACAGGGGGTAACTGAAGCTTTCTTT. Translating it yields CAIRMGQGVTEAFF.